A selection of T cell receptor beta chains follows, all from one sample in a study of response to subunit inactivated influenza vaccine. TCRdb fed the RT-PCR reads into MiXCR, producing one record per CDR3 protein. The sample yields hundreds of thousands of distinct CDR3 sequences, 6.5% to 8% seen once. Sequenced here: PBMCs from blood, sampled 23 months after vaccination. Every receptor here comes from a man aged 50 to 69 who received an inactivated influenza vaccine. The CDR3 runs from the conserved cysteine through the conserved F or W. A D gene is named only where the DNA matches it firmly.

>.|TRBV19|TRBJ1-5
CASRPEGQAWPQHF
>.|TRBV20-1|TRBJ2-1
CSARGGVWNEQFF
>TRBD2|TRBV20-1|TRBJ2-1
CSARGLGTSGYNEQFF
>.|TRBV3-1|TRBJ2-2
CASSQNTDSWGELFF
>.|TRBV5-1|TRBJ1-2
CASSLRGQGEVGYGYTF
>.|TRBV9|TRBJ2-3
CASSLQSTDTQYF
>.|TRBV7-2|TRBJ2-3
CAGSGGPFTDTQYF
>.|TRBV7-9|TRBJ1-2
CASSLDGTNYSYTF
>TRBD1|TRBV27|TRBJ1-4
CASSLSTGGGFEKLFF
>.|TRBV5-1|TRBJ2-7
CASSREGQTYEQYF
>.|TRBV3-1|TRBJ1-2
CASSQDLGNGYTF
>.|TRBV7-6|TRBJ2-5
CASSPDRQETQYF
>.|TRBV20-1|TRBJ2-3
CSARDPAGDLVDTQYF
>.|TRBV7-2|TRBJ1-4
CASSSEREKLFF
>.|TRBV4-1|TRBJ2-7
CASSPGLGMEQYF
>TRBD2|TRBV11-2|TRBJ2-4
CASSIHYSGSQGGAKNIQYF
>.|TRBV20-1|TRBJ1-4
CSALERQANEKLFF
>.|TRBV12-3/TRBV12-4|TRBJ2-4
CASSFAGAVTVQYF
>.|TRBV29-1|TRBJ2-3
CSVGRTDTQYF
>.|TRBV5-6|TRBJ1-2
CASSLQSGGVSGYTF
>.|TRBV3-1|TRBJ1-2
CASSLQGRRGYGYTF
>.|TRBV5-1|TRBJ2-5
CASSLLQETQYF
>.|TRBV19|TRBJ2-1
CASRRPGASTYNEQFF
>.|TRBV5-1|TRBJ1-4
CASSSGDSTNEKLFF
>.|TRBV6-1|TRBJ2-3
CASSRMIEATDTQYF
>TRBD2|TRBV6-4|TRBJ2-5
CASSDSVAGVETQYF
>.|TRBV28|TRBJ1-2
CASMGSNYGYTF
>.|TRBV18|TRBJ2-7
CASSPRAQDEQYF
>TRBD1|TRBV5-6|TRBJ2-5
CASSPRQGYQETQYF
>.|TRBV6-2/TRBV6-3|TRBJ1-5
CASSPGLNSNQPQHF
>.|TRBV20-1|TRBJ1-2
CSARDIGTEGHYGYTF
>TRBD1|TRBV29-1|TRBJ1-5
CSVGQGGGQPQHF
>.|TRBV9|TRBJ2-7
CASSVAAGAGVGYEQYF
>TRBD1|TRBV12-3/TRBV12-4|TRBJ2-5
CASSNPGQGAREETQYF
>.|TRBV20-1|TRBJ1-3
CSASPAGNTIYF
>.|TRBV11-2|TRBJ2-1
CASSLDPTAGEQFF
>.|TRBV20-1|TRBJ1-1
CSASIGVNTEAFF